This passage covers 19 T cell receptor beta chains from one sample sequenced in a study of Graves' ophthalmopathy and Graves' hyperthyroidism. The study amplified TCR beta CDR3 regions using RNA transcripts. HTBI-primed first-round RT-PCR preceded second-round multiplex PCR. TCRdb re-analysed the multiplex PCR reads in MiXCR, keeping a single row per CDR3 protein. This sample yields around 43,000 distinct CDR3 sequences, of which 52% are seen a single time; 18% belongs to the top ten. Sample: peripheral blood. Receptors were obtained from an adult man with Graves' ophthalmopathy.

Points on this clonotype: A much more abundant neighbour one base away suggests this may be a read error. The chain combines TRBV7-2 with TRBJ2-3; 9 bases are shared with TRBD2. The V and J ends lost 5 bases and 0 bases, in that order; junction bases with no gene match: 9. Germline V gene sequence: CDR1 SGHTA, CDR2 FQGNSA. The CDR3 extends over 17 amino acids. The CDR3 is CASSPAGGLTSTDTQYF. CDR3 nucleotide sequence: TGTGCCAGCAGCCCTGCGGGGGGGCTGACTAGCACAGATACGCAGTATTTT.

V is TRBV12-3 or TRBV12-4 and J is TRBJ1-5; D gene uncertain. Deletions cut 4 bases from V and 3 bases from J, with 10 bases between. This CDR3 region has 14 residues. The CDR3 sequence: CASSSVSDNQPQHF. The CDR3 DNA reads TGTGCCAGCAGTTCGGTCAGTGACAATCAGCCCCAGCATTTT.

This clonotype was seen just once. V is TRBV7-3 and J is TRBJ1-2; perhaps TRBD1 as D (5 bases). This CDR3 region has 14 residues. Germline CDR1 reads SGHTA; CDR2 reads FQGTGA. V lost 8 bases to trimming and J lost 3 bases, with 16 bases between them. In nucleotides, the CDR3 is TGTGCCAGCGGGGGGACGGGAGATGACTATGGCTACACCTTC. It yields the protein CASGGTGDDYGYTF.

This sequence joins TRBV20-1 and TRBJ2-2; 8 nucleotides line up with TRBD2. CDR1 and CDR2 from the germline V gene are DFQATT and SNEGSKA (reference sequence). This CDR3 spans 17 amino acids. After removal of 6 bases from V and 0 bases from J, the junction contained 12 bases not matched to a gene. Here the CDR3 reads CSASSPLAGTNTGELFF. In DNA, the CDR3 is TGCAGTGCCAGCAGCCCATTAGCGGGGACGAACACCGGGGAGCTGTTTTTT.

The table lists this clonotype with many counts. The CDR3 sequence is CATLYSSLGLNGYTF. The CDR3 bases are TGTGCCACCCTGTACTCGTCCTTGGGGCTCAATGGCTACACCTTC. The rearrangement links TRBV6-6 to TRBJ1-2; D is possibly TRBD1 (5 bases). This CDR3 has 15 residues. V shed 10 bases and J shed 6 bases, with 24 bases lying between them. In germline, CDR1 is MNHNY, CDR2 SVGAGI (reference sequence).

The rearrangement uses TRBV7-9 and TRBJ2-2; 9 bases match TRBD2. This CDR3 is built from 11 residues. V lost 4 bases to trimming and J lost 16 bases; unmatched junction nucleotides: 4. The germline CDR1 and CDR2 sequences are SEHNR and FQNEAQ (reference sequence). Here the CDR3 reads CASSSSGGRFF. For the CDR3, the DNA is TGTGCCAGCAGCTCCAGCGGGGGGCGGTTTTTT.

This chain uses TRBV10-3 with TRBJ2-7, with a weak D call TRBD1 (6 bases). Trimming pared 8 bases from V and 5 bases from J, leaving 16 bases between. There are 13 residues in the CDR3. Germline V gene lookup returns CDR1 ENHRY and CDR2 SYGVKD. The CDR3 DNA reads as TGTGCCATCTCTGAGGGGGTGTTTAACGAGCAGTACTTC. Its translation: CAISEGVFNEQYF.

This clonotype appeared once. One end of the junction does not line up with germline, which may come from a read error. The chain employs TRBV10-3 and TRBJ1-5, with D unresolved. There are 13 residues in the CDR3. Germline V gene sequence: CDR1 ENHRY, CDR2 SYGVKD. The CDR3 spells CAISGTDNPPQHF. For the CDR3, the DNA is TGTGCCATCAGTGGGACGGATAATCCGCCCCAGCATTTT.

This clonotype is termed medium-sized. This chain joins TRBV20-1 and TRBJ2-7, with TRBD1 matching over 7 bases. Per germline, CDR1 DFQATT and CDR2 SNEGSKA (reference sequence). Trimming took 3 bases from V and 6 from J; bases not matched to a gene: 8. The CDR3 extends over 13 amino acids. The CDR3: CSASPKTGREQYF. As DNA, the CDR3 is TGCAGTGCTAGCCCCAAGACAGGGCGCGAGCAGTACTTC.

This clonotype has a count of ten or more. This sequence joins TRBV5-1 and TRBJ2-5, with 7 bases matching TRBD1. Trimming took 0 bases from V and 4 from J; bases not matched to a gene: 3. Germline CDR1 and CDR2: SGHRS and YFSETQ. CDR3 size: 14 residues. The CDR3 protein is CASSLVPGGETQYF. The CDR3 DNA reads as TGCGCCAGCAGCTTGGTCCCAGGGGGAGAGACCCAGTACTTC.

CDR3 nucleotide sequence: TGTGCCAGCAGCTATCGGGACAGGGAGCTGTTTTTT. Encoded protein: CASSYRDRELFF. The chain couples TRBV7-2 to TRBJ2-2; weak D call: TRBD1 (6 bases). Germline CDR1 is SGHTA and CDR2 is FQGNSA. V lost 4 bases, J lost 9 bases, and 9 bases lay in between. This CDR3 has 12 residues.

This clonotype was recorded at least ten times. V is TRBV7-2 and J is TRBJ1-1, with TRBD1 as a possible D gene (5 bases). V was trimmed by 1 base and J by 4 bases, leaving 13 bases between them. The CDR3 is made up of 15 amino acids. The V gene's germline CDR1 is SGHTA and CDR2 FQGNSA. Written as DNA, the CDR3 is TGTGCCAGCAGCTTAGTCTTGGGGGGGGGCACTGAAGCTTTCTTT. Its translation is CASSLVLGGGTEAFF.

The chain combines TRBV7-2 with TRBJ2-3; the match to TRBD2 covers 10 bases. CDR3 length: 16 residues. The junction had 6 bases not matched to a gene; V was cut back by 4 bases and J by 2 bases. Germline V gives CDR1 SGHTA, CDR2 FQGNSA. CDR3 loop: CASSSGLAPYTDTQYF. Written as DNA, the CDR3 is TGTGCCAGCAGCTCGGGACTAGCGCCCTACACAGATACGCAGTATTTT.

The chain recombines TRBV5-1 with TRBJ2-3; 7 positions match TRBD1. In germline, CDR1 is SGHRS, CDR2 YFSETQ. V shed 1 base, J shed 2 bases, and the junction held 4 bases outside the gene matches. The CDR3 contains 15 residues. The DNA for the CDR3 is TGCGCCAGCAGCTTGAGACAGGGTGACACAGATACGCAGTATTTT. Its translation is CASSLRQGDTDTQYF.

Comments on this clonotype: This CDR3 fails to terminate in the conserved phenylalanine or tryptophan, so it likely reflects a read error. The DNA is omitted, as the CDR3 cannot be located on it reliably, and the CDR3 follows TCRdb's listing. This chain links TRBV19 with TRBJ1-4. CDR1 and CDR2 (germline): LNHDA, SQIVND (reference sequence). The CDR3 is 12 amino acids in total, end residues counted. The chain's CDR3 is CASSDFNEKLIS.

The table lists this clonotype with many counts. The chain employs TRBV6-1 and TRBJ2-5; D is ambiguous. The CDR3 has 14 residues. Trimming cost V 1 base and J 4 bases, with 10 bases left between them. Germline-derived CDR1 and CDR2 are MNHNS and SASEGT. CDR3 in DNA: TGTGCCAGCAGTGAAGACCGGAATGGAGAGACCCAGTACTTC. Translation gives CASSEDRNGETQYF.

This clonotype has a count of ten or more. The rearrangement uses TRBV4-2 and TRBJ1-6, with D hard to call. This CDR3 comprises 12 residues. V dropped 0 bases and J dropped 6 bases, with 0 bases sitting between them. CDR1 LGHNA and CDR2 YNFKEQ come from the germline V gene. The CDR3 nucleotides read TGTGCCAGCAGCCAAGATAATTCACCCCTCCACTTT. Translation: CASSQDNSPLHF.

CDR3 sequence: CSVEPRPGAGYEQFF. The CDR3 nucleotides are TGCAGCGTTGAACCCCGTCCGGGGGCCGGGTATGAGCAGTTCTTC. V is TRBV29-1 and J is TRBJ2-1; D possibly uses TRBD1 or TRBD2 (6 bases each). Trimming left V 2 bases short and J 8 bases short, with 19 bases between. CDR1 and CDR2 (germline): SQVTM, ANQGSEA. CDR3 length: 15 residues.

This clonotype was counted ten times or more. The CDR3 is CASSQRATGELFF. CDR3 coding DNA: TGTGCCAGCAGCCAGAGGGCGACCGGGGAGCTGTTTTTT. This chain uses TRBV11-2 with TRBJ2-2; D possibly corresponds to TRBD2 (5 bases). The germline V gene encodes CDR1 SGHAT and CDR2 FQNNGV. This CDR3 region has 13 residues. The germline V and J ends were trimmed by 5 bases and 5 bases, with 9 bases remaining between them.